This paragraph covers one T cell receptor beta chain sequence. This sample includes further DNA sequences coding for the same CDR3. V was cut by 4 bases and J by 8 bases, with 15 bases left in between. Germline V CDR1 and CDR2: SGHRS, YFSETQ. This CDR3 has 14 residues. This sample was taken from a study of shared clonotypes between healthy human individuals. TCRdb keeps only in-frame clones here, not all; method: immunoSEQ multiplex PCR. Of a few million clones in the sample, nearly 97% were seen once. Specimen: naive CD4+ T cells sorted from blood. Specified subset: CD45RA+ positively selected. The receptor's source is a man younger than 35 in good health. The rearrangement joins TRBV5-1 to TRBJ1-4, with a possible D match to TRBD1 (6 bases). The CDR3 spells CASSPGQGGEKLFF. As DNA, the CDR3 is TGCGCCAGCAGCCCGGGACAAGGCGGCGAAAAACTGTTTTTT.